Sequencing of this T cell receptor beta chain was carried out in a study of T cell repertoires in cytomegalovirus infection. MiXCR was run by TCRdb on the reads, yielding one entry per CDR3 protein. Here the sample spans about 830,000 distinct CDR3 sequences, around a third being singletons. A note on this clonotype: The antigen is not known. Mismatch with germline at one junction end may stem from a read error.

The CDR3 has 14 amino acids. Germline loops: CDR1 SQVTM, CDR2 ANQGSEA. V is TRBV29-1 and J is TRBJ2-5; 10 bases agree with TRBD2. This TCR was sampled from a human donor in good health (CMV status not recorded). Some clones in this sample may be carry-over from other donors' samples. The sample consisted of cultured CD8+ T cells from PBMCs, taken from culture after CMV antigen stimulation. The CDR3 sequence is CSALTSGLQDTQYF. The CDR3 nucleotides read TGCAGCGCCCTGACTAGCGGGCTACAAGATACCCAGTACTTC.